These 27 T cell receptor beta chains came from one sample sequenced in a study of radiotherapy plus CTLA-4 blockade in lung cancer. Assay: immunoSEQ multiplex PCR; the TCRdb copy retains only in-frame clones and omits some. Seen here are some 40,000 clones, roughly three quarters observed once, and the top ten hold about 22%. Specimen: peripheral blood, collected from a patient treated with radiotherapy plus ipilimumab. The receptors were sampled from a human donor with non-small cell lung cancer that progressed on radiotherapy plus ipilimumab.

The V call is TRBV4-3, the J call TRBJ1-2; 10 nucleotides match TRBD1. Germline loops: CDR1 LGHNA, CDR2 YSLEER. V lost 0 bases and J lost 4; bases outside the gene matches: 5. This CDR3 contains 16 residues. CDR3 residues: CASSQDRTGGIYGYTF. Written as DNA, the CDR3 is TGCGCCAGCAGCCAAGATAGGACAGGGGGGATCTATGGCTACACCTTC.

V is TRBV7-9 and J is TRBJ2-1, with 13 bases lining up with TRBD2. V lost 5 bases, J lost 9 bases, and 7 bases stayed unmatched. The germline V gene encodes CDR1 SEHNR and CDR2 FQNEAQ (reference sequence). The CDR3 covers 15 residues. In DNA, the CDR3 is TGTGCCAGCAGCCCGAGGACTAGCGGGGGTATTGAGCAGTTCTTC. Translating gives CASSPRTSGGIEQFF.

This clone was observed a handful of times. The chain uses TRBV6-6 and TRBJ1-5; D uncertain. V lost 6 bases to trimming and J lost 1 base, with 16 bases between them. The CDR3 has 16 amino acids. Germline V CDR1 and CDR2: MNHNY, SVGAGI (reference sequence). The CDR3 is CASSSAGEGSNQPQHF. DNA of the CDR3: TGTGCCAGCAGCAGTGCCGGGGAGGGAAGCAATCAGCCCCAGCATTTT.

The rearrangement links TRBV5-1 to TRBJ1-1; 8 positions match TRBD1. CDR3 size: 14 residues. The trim removed 0 bases at V and 11 bases at J, leaving 9 bases unmatched. From germline, CDR1 is SGHRS and CDR2 YFSETQ. As DNA, the CDR3 is TGCGCCAGCAGCTTGGGAACAGGGGGGGTCCAGGCTTTCTTT. It specifies CASSLGTGGVQAFF.

This chain uses TRBV6-1 with TRBJ2-3; 9 bases are shared with TRBD1. Germline-derived CDR1 and CDR2 are MNHNS and SASEGT. V trimming: 1 base; J trimming: 4 bases; junction bases outside the gene matches: 3. This CDR3 has 15 residues. The CDR3 region has the DNA TGTGCCAGCAGTGAAGGGACAGGGGCCTCAGATACGCAGTATTTT. It translates to CASSEGTGASDTQYF.

The chain employs TRBV7-2 and TRBJ1-6; the D gene is possibly TRBD1 (6 bases). The V gene lost 8 bases and the J gene lost 7 bases, with 12 bases spanning the gap. The germline V gene has CDR1 SGHTA and CDR2 FQGNSA. The CDR3 loop spans 13 amino acids. The CDR3, as DNA: TGTGCCAGCGGGGGCGCAGAGAATTCACCCCTCCACTTT. It yields the protein CASGGAENSPLHF.

This clone was detected only a few times. As DNA, the CDR3 is TGTGCCAGCAGTTTAGAAGCCCAGGCACGATACGAGCAGTACTTC. Its translation: CASSLEAQARYEQYF. The genes are TRBV28 and TRBJ2-7; D remains unclear. V was trimmed by 2 bases and J by 4 bases, leaving 15 bases between them. The CDR3 is 15 amino acids. Germline-derived CDR1 and CDR2 are MDHEN and SYDVKM.

This clone came up once. The rearrangement uses TRBV7-8 and TRBJ1-2; D perhaps matches TRBD1 (6 bases). Germline V gene sequence: CDR1 SGHVS, CDR2 FQNEAQ. CDR3 length: 16 residues. Deletions cut 1 base from V and 6 bases from J, with 18 bases between. This chain's CDR3 is CASSLGFFRGGDGYTF. Here the CDR3 DNA reads TGTGCCAGCAGCTTAGGGTTTTTCAGGGGAGGGGATGGCTACACCTTC.

The CDR3 spells CASSQETTGISGANVLTF. The CDR3 nucleotides read TGCGCCAGCAGCCAAGAAACGACAGGGATCTCTGGGGCCAACGTCCTGACTTTC. The chain carries TRBV4-1 and TRBJ2-6; the match to TRBD1 covers 7 bases. The V gene's germline CDR1 is MGHRA and CDR2 YSYEKL. Trimming cost V 0 bases and J 0 bases; bases outside gene matches: 5. This CDR3 has 18 residues.

The chain joins TRBV27 to TRBJ1-1; TRBD1 agrees at 11 bases. From germline, CDR1 is MNHEY and CDR2 SMNVEV (reference sequence). V dropped 4 bases and J dropped 11; count of bases not matched to a gene: 9. The CDR3 sequence is 14 residues long. The CDR3, as DNA: TGTGCCAGCAGTTCCCACCGGGACAGGGGGATGGCTTTCTTT. Its translation is CASSSHRDRGMAFF.

The J gene is TRBJ1-3, the V gene TRBV6-1, with a possible D match to TRBD1 (6 bases). Germline V gene sequence: CDR1 MNHNS, CDR2 SASEGT. The ends were cut back, 4 bases at V and 3 bases at J, with 16 bases in the middle. The CDR3 totals 16 residues. CDR3 protein: CASSAWGGGNGNTIYF. For the CDR3, the DNA is TGTGCCAGCAGTGCCTGGGGAGGGGGTAATGGAAACACCATATATTTT.

The chain has TRBV19 and TRBJ1-2; tentatively, D is TRBD1 (6 bases). This CDR3 has 13 residues. V was trimmed by 6 bases and J by 4 bases, leaving 12 bases between them. In germline, CDR1 is LNHDA, CDR2 SQIVND (reference sequence). The CDR3 nucleotides read TGTGCCAGTAGCCCAGACAGGTTCTATGGCTACACCTTC. It translates to CASSPDRFYGYTF. The full variable domain, rest sourced from reference TRBV19 and TRBJ1-2, is DGGITQSPKYLFRKEGQNVTLSCEQNLNHDAMYWYRQDPGQGLRLIYYSQIVNDFQKGDIAEGYSVSREKKESFPLTVTSAQKNPTAFYLCASSPDRFYGYTFGSGTRLTVV.

The rearrangement joins TRBV18 to TRBJ2-3, with TRBD2 matching over 8 bases. Looked up from germline, CDR1 is KGHSH and CDR2 is LQKENI. The junction had 12 bases not matched to a gene; V was cut back by 3 bases and J by 1 base. CDR3 size: 18 residues. The CDR3 region is CASSPSSGGGFGTDTQYF. The CDR3, as DNA: TGTGCCAGCTCACCCTCTAGCGGCGGGGGGTTTGGCACAGATACGCAGTATTTT.

The chain combines TRBV6-5 with TRBJ1-2; tentatively, D is TRBD1 (5 bases). This CDR3 has 14 amino acids. Germline V gives CDR1 MNHEY, CDR2 SVGAGI. V lost 4 bases, J lost 1 base, and 10 bases lay in between. The CDR3 coding sequence is TGTGCCAGCAGTTCTCGGACAAGTAACTATGGCTACACCTTC. Protein sequence: CASSSRTSNYGYTF.

The rearrangement uses TRBV9 and TRBJ2-3, with D perhaps TRBD2 (5 bases). Trimming pared 4 bases from V and 0 bases from J, leaving 12 bases between. CDR1 and CDR2 from the germline V gene are SGDLS and YYNGEE. The CDR3 has 15 residues. The CDR3 DNA follows: TGTGCCAGCAGCCCAGGAGTAGCGAGCACAGATACGCAGTATTTT. Encoded protein: CASSPGVASTDTQYF.

The chain joins TRBV6-5 to TRBJ1-5; D is unresolved. The CDR3 totals 15 residues. The germline V gene has CDR1 MNHEY and CDR2 SVGAGI. Trimming took 6 bases from V and 0 from J, leaving 12 bases between them. The CDR3 coding sequence is TGTGCCAGCAGCCCTCGGGGATCTAGCAATCAGCCCCAGCATTTT. It translates to CASSPRGSSNQPQHF.

The chain combines TRBV21-1 with TRBJ1-3; the table names TRBD1, a call not compared with the DNA. TRBV21-1 is shown as a pseudogene. This CDR3 is built from 19 residues. The CDR3 region is CASSEDRGNLTTGGNTIYF. Here the CDR3 DNA reads TGTGCCAGCAGCGAGGACAGGGGGAATCTTACCACGGGAGGAAACACCATATATTTT.

J is TRBJ1-6 and V is TRBV19, with 7 bases fitting TRBD1. Trimming at V came to 4 bases and at J to 2 bases, leaving 2 bases not matched to a gene. The CDR3 extends over 15 amino acids. Germline CDR1 reads LNHDA; CDR2 reads SQIVND (reference sequence). For the CDR3, the DNA is TGTGCCAGTAGTACGGGGACAGCCTATAATTCACCCCTCCACTTT. It yields the protein CASSTGTAYNSPLHF.

This sequence joins TRBV27 and TRBJ2-1; TRBD2 matches at 12 bases. The CDR3 runs to 14 residues. Trimming cost V 7 bases and J 4 bases; bases outside gene matches: 2. Germline lookup yields CDR1 MNHEY and CDR2 SMNVEV (reference sequence). CDR3 sequence reads: CASMGLAGYNEQFF. The CDR3 nucleotides read TGTGCCAGCATGGGACTAGCGGGTTACAATGAGCAGTTCTTC.

The rearrangement links TRBV27 to TRBJ2-7; 7 bases align to TRBD1. CDR1 and CDR2 (germline): MNHEY, SMNVEV (reference sequence). The CDR3 extends over 15 amino acids. The junction had 5 bases not matched to a gene; V was cut back by 2 bases and J by 1 base. The CDR3, as DNA: TGTGCCAGCAGTTTACAGGGGGAAGTATCCTACGAGCAGTACTTC. Protein: CASSLQGEVSYEQYF.

The CDR3 DNA reads TGTGCCAGCAGGGATCGCCAGGGGGCTGAAGCTTTCTTT. It yields the protein CASRDRQGAEAFF. V usage is TRBV4-2 and J usage is TRBJ1-1, with TRBD1 matching over 7 bases. CDR3 length: 13 amino acids. Germline CDR1 reads LGHNA; CDR2 reads YNFKEQ. J was trimmed by 6 bases and V by 6 bases; bases with no gene match: 7.

The V and J genes are TRBV6-6 and TRBJ2-3, with a tentative D call TRBD2 (5 bases). Deletions cut 7 bases from V and 2 bases from J, with 10 bases between. This CDR3 contains 13 residues. Germline V gives CDR1 MNHNY, CDR2 SVGAGI (reference sequence). CDR3 loop: CASMRLTTDTQYF. Here the CDR3 DNA reads TGTGCCAGCATGCGACTAACCACAGATACGCAGTATTTT.

This clone occurred once. The chain is built from TRBV7-8 and TRBJ2-1; D possibly corresponds to TRBD1 (6 bases). This CDR3 is 12 amino acids long. The germline V gene encodes CDR1 SGHVS and CDR2 FQNEAQ. Trimming removed 0 bases at V and 14 bases at J, with 11 bases between. The DNA for the CDR3 is TGTGCCAGCAGCTTAGCGAAGCAGGGGAAGTTCTTC. It codes for CASSLAKQGKFF. The complete variable domain, with remaining parts taken from reference TRBV7-8 and TRBJ2-1, reads GAGVSQSPRYKVAKRGQDVALRCDPISGHVSLFWYQQALGQGPEFLTYFQNEAQLDKSGLPSDRFFAERPEGSVSTLKIQRTQQEDSAVYLCASSLAKQGKFFGPGTRLTVL.

The V and J genes are TRBV9 and TRBJ1-2; D is uncertain. Germline loops: CDR1 SGDLS, CDR2 YYNGEE. The CDR3 loop spans 15 amino acids. V lost 4 bases and J 8 bases, leaving 21 bases between the germline ends. DNA for the CDR3: TGTGCCAGCAGCCCACCCACGGGCCAGACTAAGGGCTACACCTTC. Its protein product is CASSPPTGQTKGYTF.

The genes are TRBV5-1 and TRBJ1-6; tentative D call: TRBD1 (5 bases). The CDR3 contains 14 residues. In germline, CDR1 is SGHRS, CDR2 YFSETQ. Trimming pared 0 bases from V and 9 bases from J, leaving 10 bases between. The CDR3 protein is CASSLDPGISPLHF. The CDR3 DNA reads TGCGCCAGCAGCTTGGACCCAGGGATTTCACCCCTCCACTTT.

The chain couples TRBV10-3 to TRBJ1-5; tentatively, D is TRBD1 (5 bases). The V end lost 0 bases, the J end lost 2 bases, and 8 bases lay between the germline ends. The CDR3 loop spans 15 amino acids. Germline V lookup: CDR1 ENHRY, CDR2 SYGVKD. The CDR3 sequence: CAISESSRGNQPQHF. The DNA of the CDR3 is TGTGCCATCAGTGAGTCAAGCAGGGGCAATCAGCCCCAGCATTTT.

The chain carries TRBV5-4 and TRBJ2-3; maybe TRBD1 (6 bases). Looked up from germline, CDR1 is SGHNT and CDR2 is YYREEE (reference sequence). V dropped 0 bases and J dropped 2 bases, with 13 bases sitting between them. This CDR3 comprises 16 residues. CDR3 DNA: TGTGCCAGCAGCTTGGGGGGGCGCCGCAACACAGATACGCAGTATTTT. Translation: CASSLGGRRNTDTQYF.